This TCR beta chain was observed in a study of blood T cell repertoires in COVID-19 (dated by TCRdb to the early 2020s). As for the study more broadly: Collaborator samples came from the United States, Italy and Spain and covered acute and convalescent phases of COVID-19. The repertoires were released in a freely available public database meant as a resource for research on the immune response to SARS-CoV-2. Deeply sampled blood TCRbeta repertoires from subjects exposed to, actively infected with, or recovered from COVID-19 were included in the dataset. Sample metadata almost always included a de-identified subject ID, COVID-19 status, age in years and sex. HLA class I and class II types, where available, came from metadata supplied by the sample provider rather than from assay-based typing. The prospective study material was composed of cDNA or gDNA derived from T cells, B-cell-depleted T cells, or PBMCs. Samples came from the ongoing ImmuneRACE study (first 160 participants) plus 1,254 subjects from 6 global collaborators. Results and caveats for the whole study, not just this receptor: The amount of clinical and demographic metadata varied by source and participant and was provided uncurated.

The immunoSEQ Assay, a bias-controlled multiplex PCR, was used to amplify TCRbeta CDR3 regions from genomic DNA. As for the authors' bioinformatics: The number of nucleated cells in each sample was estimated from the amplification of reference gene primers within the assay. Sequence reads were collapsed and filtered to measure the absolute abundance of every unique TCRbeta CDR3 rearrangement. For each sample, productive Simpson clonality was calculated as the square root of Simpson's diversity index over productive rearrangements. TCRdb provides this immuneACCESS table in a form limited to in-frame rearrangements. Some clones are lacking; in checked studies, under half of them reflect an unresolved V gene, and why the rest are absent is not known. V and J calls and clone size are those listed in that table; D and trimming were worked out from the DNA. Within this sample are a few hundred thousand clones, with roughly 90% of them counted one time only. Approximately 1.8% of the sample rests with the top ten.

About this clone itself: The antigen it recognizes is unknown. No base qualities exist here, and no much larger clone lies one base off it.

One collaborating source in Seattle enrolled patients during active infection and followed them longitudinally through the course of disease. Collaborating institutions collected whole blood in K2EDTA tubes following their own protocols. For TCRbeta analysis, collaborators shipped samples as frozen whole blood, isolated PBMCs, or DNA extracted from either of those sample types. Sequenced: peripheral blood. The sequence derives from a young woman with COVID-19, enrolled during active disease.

CDR3 reads: CASHLAGGFYNEQFF. The DNA sequence is as follows: TGCGCCAGCCACTTAGCGGGGGGATTCTACAATGAGCAGTTCTTC. In this chain, TRBV5-1 is recombined with TRBJ2-1, with TRBD2 matching 10 junction bases. V ends up 7 bases short and J 3 bases short, with an unmatched junction base count of 7. CDR3 length: 15 amino acids, cysteine to phenylalanine. Only CDR3 DNA is held: 45 bases, read in frame from base 1. CDR1 SGHRS and CDR2 YFSETQ are derived from the germline V gene.